Listed below are T cell receptor beta chains from one sample, sequenced in a study of blood T cell repertoires in COVID-19. Assay used: immunoSEQ multiplex PCR; TCRdb lists only in-frame clones, some missing. This table holds 65,000 to 90,000 clones, around 88% found once. The sample was peripheral blood. The receptors shown here come from a woman older than 75 with acute or convalescent COVID-19. CDR3s include the opening cysteine and the closing phenylalanine or tryptophan. Each record gives: V gene, J gene, CDR3 protein.

>TRBV2|TRBJ1-1
CASGSAGATDTEAFF
>TRBV7-7|TRBJ1-4
CASSLGLGRNEKLFF
>TRBV15|TRBJ1-3
CATSGHRGNSGNTIYF
>TRBV5-6|TRBJ2-7
CASSLGARSLYEQYF
>TRBV2|TRBJ1-1
CASQGSVLAFF
>TRBV9|TRBJ2-1
CASSALAGVVNEQFF
>TRBV2|TRBJ1-1
CASSERGANTEAFF
>TRBV19|TRBJ2-1
CASSAGLAGGRGSLHEQFF
>TRBV6-5|TRBJ1-5
CASSYTQGGPPHF
>TRBV19|TRBJ2-2
CASSPARESGELFF
>TRBV19|TRBJ1-1
CASSLKRQVFINTEAFF
>TRBV5-1|TRBJ1-3
CASSPSFSGNTIYF
>TRBV6-5|TRBJ2-7
CASKESGTYEQYF
>TRBV10-3|TRBJ1-2
CAIGGGDYGYTF
>TRBV27|TRBJ2-7
CASSPDSLFSYEQYF
>TRBV20-1|TRBJ2-3
CSAPQEHTQYF
>TRBV7-3|TRBJ2-2
CASSLLGGRNTGELFF
>TRBV3-1/TRBV3-2|TRBJ2-7
CASSQELPDGTGKHEQYF
>TRBV19|TRBJ2-1
CASSIIPGGAVNEQFF
>TRBV9|TRBJ1-2
CASSVDAGHSNYGYTF
>TRBV9|TRBJ1-4
CASSLQGGSEKLFF
>TRBV6-6|TRBJ1-4
CASSVSVEKLFF
>TRBV19|TRBJ2-7
CASTESFGSSYEQYF
>TRBV11-2|TRBJ2-1
CASSLRLAGNNEQFF
>TRBV19|TRBJ2-7
CASSLGQGNAYEQYF